This TCR beta chain was sequenced for a study of technical replicates of blood from several donors. Trimming cost V 0 bases and J 5 bases, with 13 bases left between them. In germline, CDR1 is SNHLY, CDR2 FYNNEI. CDR3 length: 16 amino acids. Clones were read by immunoSEQ multiplex PCR, and TCRdb kept only the in-frame ones, dropping some. Of about 14,000 clones listed, roughly 80% were seen once; the top ten hold approximately 12%. The genes are TRBV2 and TRBJ1-4; tentative D call: TRBD1 (6 bases). This clonotype originated in a human donor in good health. The sample comprised PBMCs. The CDR3 here is CASSEAIDRRNEKLFF. The CDR3 DNA reads TGTGCCAGCAGTGAAGCGATCGACAGGCGAAATGAAAAACTGTTTTTT.